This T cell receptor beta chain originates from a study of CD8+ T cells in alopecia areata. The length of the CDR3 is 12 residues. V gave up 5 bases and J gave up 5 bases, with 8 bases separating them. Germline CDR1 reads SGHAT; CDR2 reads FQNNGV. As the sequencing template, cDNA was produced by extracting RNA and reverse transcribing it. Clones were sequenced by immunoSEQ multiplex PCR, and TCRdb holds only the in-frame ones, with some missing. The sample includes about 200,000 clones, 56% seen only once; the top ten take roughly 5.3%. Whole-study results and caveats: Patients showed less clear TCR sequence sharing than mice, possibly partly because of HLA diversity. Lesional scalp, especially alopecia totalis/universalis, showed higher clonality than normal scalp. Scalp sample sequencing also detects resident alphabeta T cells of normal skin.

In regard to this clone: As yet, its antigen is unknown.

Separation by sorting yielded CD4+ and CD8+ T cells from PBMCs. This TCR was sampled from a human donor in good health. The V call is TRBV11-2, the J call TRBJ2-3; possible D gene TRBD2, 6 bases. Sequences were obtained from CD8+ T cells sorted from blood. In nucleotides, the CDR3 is TGTGCCAGCAGCGCCGGGGGAGATACGCAGTATTTT. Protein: CASSAGGDTQYF.